This T cell receptor (beta chain) was identified in a study of blood T cell repertoires in COVID-19. Repertoires were generated with immunoSEQ multiplex PCR, while TCRdb's copy carries only in-frame clones and drops some. The data hold 80,000 to 90,000 clones, with around 90% observed a single time. The CDR3 is made up of 14 amino acids. Germline CDR1 is LGHNA and CDR2 is YSLEER. Trimming took 4 bases from V and 1 from J; bases not matched to a gene: 1. The chain recombines TRBV4-3 with TRBJ1-5; 7 bases line up with TRBD1. The receptor's source is a man in his 60s with acute or convalescent COVID-19. The specimen sequenced was peripheral blood. DNA of the CDR3: TGCGCCAGCAGCCTGGGACAGAGCAATCAGCCCCAGCATTTT. Its protein product is CASSLGQSNQPQHF.